This TCR beta chain emerged from a study of PD-1 blockade in classical Hodgkin lymphoma. This clone turned up a few times. All patients experienced relapse after autologous stem cell transplantation, and brentuximab vedotin exposure was variable. TCRdb's copy holds only in-frame clones and misses some; the assay was immunoSEQ multiplex PCR. The table includes tens of thousands of clones, roughly nine tenths detected once. Trimming took off 8 bases at V and 5 bases at J, with 12 bases between the two ends. The germline gives CDR1 MNHEY, CDR2 SMNVEV (reference sequence). The CDR3 extends over 12 amino acids.

The rearrangement links TRBV27 to TRBJ2-5; D is uncertain. The source of this sequence is a human donor with classical Hodgkin lymphoma. The sequenced sample was peripheral blood mononuclear cells (PBMCs), obtained before the second cycle of nivolumab. Here the CDR3 DNA reads TGTGCCAGCGGGCTGCTTGGGGAGACCCAGTACTTC. Encoded protein: CASGLLGETQYF.